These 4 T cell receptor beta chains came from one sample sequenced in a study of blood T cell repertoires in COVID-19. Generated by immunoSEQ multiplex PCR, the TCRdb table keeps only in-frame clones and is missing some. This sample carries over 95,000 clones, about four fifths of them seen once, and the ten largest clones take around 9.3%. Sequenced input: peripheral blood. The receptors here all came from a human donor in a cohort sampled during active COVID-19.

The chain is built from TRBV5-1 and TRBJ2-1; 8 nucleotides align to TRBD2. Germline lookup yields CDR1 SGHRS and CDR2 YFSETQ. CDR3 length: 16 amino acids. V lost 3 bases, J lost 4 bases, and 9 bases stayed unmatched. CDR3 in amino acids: CASSWMIAGRYNEQFF. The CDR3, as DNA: TGCGCCAGCAGCTGGATGATAGCGGGGAGATACAATGAGCAGTTCTTC.

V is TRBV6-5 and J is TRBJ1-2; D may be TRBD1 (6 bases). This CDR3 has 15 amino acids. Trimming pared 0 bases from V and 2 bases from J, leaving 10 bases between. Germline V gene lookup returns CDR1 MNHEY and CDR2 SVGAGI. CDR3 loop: CASSYSFQGNYGYTF. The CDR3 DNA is TGTGCCAGCAGTTACTCATTCCAGGGGAACTATGGCTACACCTTC.

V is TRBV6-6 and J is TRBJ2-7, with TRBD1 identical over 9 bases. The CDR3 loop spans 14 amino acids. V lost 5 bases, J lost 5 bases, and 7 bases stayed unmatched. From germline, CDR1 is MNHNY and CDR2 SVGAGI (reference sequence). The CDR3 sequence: CASSTGTGFDEQYF. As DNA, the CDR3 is TGTGCCAGCAGTACCGGGACAGGGTTTGACGAGCAGTACTTC.

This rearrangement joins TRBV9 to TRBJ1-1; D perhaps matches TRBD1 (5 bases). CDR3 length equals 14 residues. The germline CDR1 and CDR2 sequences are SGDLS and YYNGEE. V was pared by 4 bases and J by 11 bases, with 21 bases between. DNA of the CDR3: TGTGCCAGCAGCTCCACCCCGTCGGGGGTTGGGGCTTTCTTT. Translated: CASSSTPSGVGAFF.